Shown below are 28 T cell receptor beta chains from a single sample sequenced in a study of T cells in Graves' hyperthyroidism and ophthalmopathy. Amplified TCR beta CDR3 regions came from RNA transcripts. With the HTBI primer set, the TCR CDR3 went through a first round of RT-PCR. Via MiXCR, TCRdb re-called the multiplex PCR reads, giving one row per CDR3 protein. Counted here are fewer than 110,000 distinct CDR3 sequences, roughly 47% occurring once; the ten biggest clones make up 26%. The sequenced sample consisted of blood. The receptors stem from a man between 40 and 49 years old with Graves' hyperthyroidism.

The chain links TRBV9 to TRBJ1-5, with 12 bases that match TRBD1. The V segment lost 0 bases and the J segment 9 bases; nucleotides outside the gene matches: 7. CDR3 length: 16 amino acids. Germline V gives CDR1 SGDLS, CDR2 YYNGEE. The DNA for the CDR3 is TGTGCCAGCAGCGTAGCTCCCGGGACAGGGGGCACGCCCCAGCATTTT. Its translation is CASSVAPGTGGTPQHF.

This clonotype has a count of ten or more. V and J are TRBV20-1 and TRBJ1-1; TRBD1 matches 7 bases. The germline V gene has CDR1 DFQATT and CDR2 SNEGSKA (reference sequence). V lost 5 bases, J lost 0 bases, and 15 bases stayed unmatched. The CDR3 contains 17 residues. The CDR3 bases are TGCAGTGCTCCGGAGGGGGCGATCGCCCTGATGAACACTGAAGCTTTCTTT. Translating it yields CSAPEGAIALMNTEAFF.

This chain uses TRBV11-1 with TRBJ2-2; D uncertain. The CDR3 has 12 amino acids. V gave up 6 bases and J gave up 3 bases, with 5 bases separating them. Germline lookup yields CDR1 SGHAT and CDR2 FQDESV (reference sequence). This CDR3 reads CASSSDTGELFF. The CDR3 DNA reads TGTGCCAGCAGTTCGGACACCGGGGAGCTGTTTTTT.

This clonotype came up many times. The V gene is TRBV19, the J gene TRBJ2-1; a possible D gene is TRBD2 (5 bases). Trimming took off 6 bases at V and 8 bases at J, with 17 bases between the two ends. There are 14 residues in the CDR3. The germline V gene encodes CDR1 LNHDA and CDR2 SQIVND (reference sequence). Written as DNA, the CDR3 is TGTGCCAGTAGCCGGGATTATATTGTCGATGAGCAGTTCTTC. It encodes CASSRDYIVDEQFF.

The table lists this clonotype with many counts. V usage is TRBV5-1 and J usage is TRBJ2-7, with TRBD2 identical over 7 bases. The CDR3 loop spans 15 amino acids. The germline V gene has CDR1 SGHRS and CDR2 YFSETQ. Trimming cost V 0 bases and J 1 base; bases outside gene matches: 4. In DNA form, the CDR3 reads TGCGCCAGCAGCTTGGAGGTAGCGGGTTCCTACGAGCAGTACTTC. It translates to CASSLEVAGSYEQYF.

The CDR3 spells CASSLHRGKLFF. The CDR3, as DNA: TGTGCCAGCAGCCTCCACAGGGGGAAGCTGTTTTTT. This chain joins TRBV7-6 and TRBJ2-2, with 8 bases matching TRBD1. This CDR3 is 12 amino acids long. After removal of 5 bases from V and 12 bases from J, the junction contained 5 bases not matched to a gene. The germline CDR1 and CDR2 sequences are SGHVS and FNYEAQ. Combining the CDR3 with reference TRBV7-6 and TRBJ2-2 gives the whole variable domain GAGVSQSPRYKVTKRGQDVALRCDPISGHVSLYWYRQALGQGPEFLTYFNYEAQQDKSGLPNDRFSAERPEGSISTLTIQRTEQRDSAMYRCASSLHRGKLFFGEGSRLTVL.

In regard to this clonotype: Its ends do not fully match the called genes, so a read error is possible. CDR3 nucleotide sequence: TGTGCCAGCAGCCAAGATGGGGTAAGCGGGGGCAATGAGCAGTTCTTT. This encodes CASSQDGVSGGNEQFF. The V call is TRBV7-2, the J call TRBJ2-1, with 8 bases fitting TRBD2. Germline loops: CDR1 SGHTA, CDR2 FQGNSA. The CDR3 is 16 residues long.

The chain is built from TRBV24-1 and TRBJ1-4; no definite D call. The CDR3 extends over 14 amino acids. Germline values: CDR1 KGHDR, CDR2 SFDVKD. With 7 bases removed from V and 6 bases from J, the gap between germline ends came to 14 bases. In nucleotides, the CDR3 is TGTGCCACCAGCCCAGCCCGCCGGCATGAAAAACTGTTTTTT. This gives the protein CATSPARRHEKLFF.

This chain links TRBV28 with TRBJ2-2; no firm D call. The germline gives CDR1 MDHEN, CDR2 SYDVKM. Between the trimmed V and J ends, which lost 7 bases and 7 bases, there was a span of 10 bases. The CDR3 totals 12 residues. The CDR3 loop is CASKRLGGELFF. CDR3 bases: TGTGCCAGCAAGAGGTTGGGCGGGGAGCTGTTTTTT.

The chain couples TRBV7-3 to TRBJ2-3; weak D call: TRBD2 (6 bases). Germline V gene data show CDR1 as SGHTA and CDR2 as FQGTGA. Trimming took 5 bases from V and 8 from J, leaving 26 bases between them. The CDR3 sequence is 17 residues long. The CDR3 region is CASSRGPGAVELGTQYF. CDR3 nucleotide sequence: TGTGCCAGCAGCCGGGGACCGGGAGCGGTGGAGCTGGGTACGCAGTATTTT.

The table lists this clonotype with many counts. The chain employs TRBV9 and TRBJ2-7; tentative D call: TRBD2 (6 bases). The germline gives CDR1 SGDLS, CDR2 YYNGEE. V was pared by 4 bases and J by 3 bases, with 11 bases between. This CDR3 region has 13 residues. The CDR3 nucleotides are TGTGCCAGCAGCCCCGGGACTTTCTACGAGCAGTACTTC. Translating it yields CASSPGTFYEQYF.

The rearrangement joins TRBV7-2 to TRBJ1-5, with D uncertain. Trimming shortened V by 3 bases and J by 9 bases, and 3 bases separated the two germline ends. The CDR3 is made up of 10 amino acids. CDR1 is SGHTA, CDR2 FQGNSA, per germline. The CDR3 loop reads CASSFGPQHF. Written as DNA, the CDR3 is TGTGCCAGCAGCTTTGGGCCCCAGCATTTT. The full variable domain, its missing parts supplied by reference TRBV7-2 and TRBJ1-5, is GAGVSQSPSNKVTEKGKDVELRCDPISGHTALYWYRQSLGQGLEFLIYFQGNSAPDKSGLPSDRFSAERTGGSVSTLTIQRTQQEDSAVYLCASSFGPQHFGDGTRLSIL.

A word on this clonotype: A much larger clonotype is one base distant, so this may be a read error. This chain links TRBV27 with TRBJ1-1; D not resolved. Germline CDR1 reads MNHEY; CDR2 reads SMNVEV (reference sequence). The CDR3 consists of 12 residues. The CDR3 DNA reads TGTGCCAGCAGTATGGGCGGCACTGGAGCTTTCTTT. This sequence encodes CASSMGGTGAFF.

This clonotype has a handful of counts. V usage is TRBV6-2 or TRBV6-3 and J usage is TRBJ1-2; D is uncertain. The CDR3 spans 12 residues. The V gene's germline CDR1 is MNHEY and CDR2 SVGEGT. Trimming shortened V by 2 bases and J by 4 bases, and 5 bases separated the two germline ends. The DNA for the CDR3 is TGTGCCAGCAGTTACCAGTTCTATGGCTACACCTTC. Translated, it gives CASSYQFYGYTF.

This clonotype was recorded at least ten times. The chain employs TRBV15 and TRBJ2-7; TRBD1 matches at 8 bases. CDR1 LNHNV and CDR2 YYDKDF come from the germline V gene (reference sequence). The CDR3 length is 15 residues. V lost 0 bases and J lost 3; bases outside the gene matches: 4. CDR3 region: CATSRDPGTGYEQYF. CDR3 coding DNA: TGTGCCACCAGCAGAGATCCCGGGACAGGCTACGAGCAGTACTTC.

At least ten counts were recorded for this clonotype. The chain couples TRBV2 to TRBJ1-5, with TRBD1 matching 8 bases. Trimming cost V 6 bases and J 0 bases; bases outside gene matches: 4. From germline, CDR1 is SNHLY and CDR2 FYNNEI. There are 15 residues in the CDR3. CDR3: CASSIQGASNQPQHF. The CDR3 DNA follows: TGTGCCAGCAGCATCCAGGGGGCTAGCAATCAGCCCCAGCATTTT.

This clonotype has at least ten counts. The chain employs TRBV9 and TRBJ2-1; 11 bases line up with TRBD2. The trim removed 4 bases at V and 5 bases at J, leaving 8 bases unmatched. The CDR3 contains 16 residues. CDR1 and CDR2 from the germline V gene are SGDLS and YYNGEE. DNA of the CDR3: TGTGCCAGCAGCTCCTCACTAGCGGGAGTACACAATGAGCAGTTCTTC. It is translated as CASSSSLAGVHNEQFF.

This clonotype is a singleton in its sample. Just one base apart from a much larger clone, this may be a read error. The V gene is TRBV10-3, the J gene TRBJ2-3; the D gene is possibly TRBD2 (5 bases). Trimming took off 6 bases at V and 0 bases at J, with 25 bases between the two ends. The germline V gene encodes CDR1 ENHRY and CDR2 SYGVKD. CDR3 length equals 19 residues. The CDR3 DNA reads as TGTGCCATCAGCCTAGCCCTCGCCAGGCGCGCGTCTAGCACAGATACGCAGTATTTT. It specifies CAISLALARRASSTDTQYF.

This clonotype has a count of ten or more. V usage is TRBV9 and J usage is TRBJ2-1; no definite D call. The CDR3 totals 13 residues. The ends were cut back, 0 bases at V and 6 bases at J, with 7 bases in the middle. Germline CDR1 SGDLS, CDR2 YYNGEE. CDR3: CASSVVGVNEQFF. CDR3 coding DNA: TGTGCCAGCAGCGTAGTTGGAGTCAATGAGCAGTTCTTC.

This clonotype was recorded many times. The rearrangement joins TRBV5-8 to TRBJ2-5; 7 bases align to TRBD2. V was pared by 4 bases and J by 5 bases, with 11 bases of the junction left unmatched. In germline, CDR1 is SGHTS, CDR2 YDEGEE. The CDR3 totals 15 residues. DNA of the CDR3: TGTGCCAGCAGCGAGGATGGGGGGGGAGGGGAGACCCAGTACTTC. It yields the protein CASSEDGGGGETQYF.

This clonotype was seen ten or more times. This chain joins TRBV5-5 and TRBJ1-6, with 7 bases matching TRBD1. V was pared by 2 bases and J by 10 bases, with 9 bases of the junction left unmatched. The CDR3 extends over 15 amino acids. CDR1 is SGHKS and CDR2 is YYEKEE in the germline V gene (reference sequence). This CDR3 is CASSLIGQEMSPLHF. The CDR3 bases are TGTGCCAGCAGCTTAATTGGACAGGAGATGTCACCCCTCCACTTT.

This clonotype occurred many times. V is TRBV6-5 and J is TRBJ2-7; 8 nucleotides align to TRBD2. Unmatched junction bases numbered 7, after V lost 5 bases and J lost 7 bases. The CDR3 contains 13 residues. Germline V CDR1 and CDR2: MNHEY, SVGAGI. The CDR3 coding sequence is TGTGCCAGCAGTGGGACTAGTCCGTCGGAGCAGTACTTC. This sequence encodes CASSGTSPSEQYF.

This clonotype was recorded many times. The genes are TRBV6-1 and TRBJ1-1, with 9 bases identical to TRBD1. CDR3 size: 14 residues. CDR1 and CDR2 from the germline V gene are MNHNS and SASEGT. V gave up 5 bases and J gave up 6 bases; unmatched junction bases: 7. CDR3 coding DNA: TGTGCCAGCAGTCCAGGGACAGGGAGCCCTGAAGCTTTCTTT. Protein product: CASSPGTGSPEAFF.

The rearrangement links TRBV7-2 to TRBJ2-1; the match to TRBD2 covers 11 bases. The V gene's germline CDR1 is SGHTA and CDR2 FQGNSA. V gave up 6 bases and J gave up 6 bases; unmatched junction bases: 10. The CDR3 totals 16 residues. The CDR3 DNA sequence: TGTGCCAGCAGAGCTACTAGCGGGAGTAATACCAATGAGCAGTTCTTC. Translation: CASRATSGSNTNEQFF.

This clonotype was counted at least ten times. The chain carries TRBV3-1 and TRBJ1-1, with a tentative D call TRBD1 (5 bases). The CDR3 runs to 13 residues. Germline loops: CDR1 LGHDT, CDR2 YNNKEL (reference sequence). V was trimmed by 1 base and J by 7 bases, leaving 10 bases between them. CDR3 sequence (DNA): TGTGCCAGCAGCCAAGGTCGGCAGGGTGAAGCTTTCTTT. This codes for CASSQGRQGEAFF.

This clonotype was observed at least ten times. The chain couples TRBV7-2 to TRBJ2-7, with D uncertain. This CDR3 has 13 residues. V dropped 5 bases and J dropped 5 bases, with 13 bases sitting between them. Germline CDR1 is SGHTA and CDR2 is FQGNSA. The CDR3 reads CASSIQTHNEQYF. CDR3 coding DNA: TGTGCCAGCAGCATCCAAACACACAACGAGCAGTACTTC.

In its sample, this clonotype was seen many times. CDR3 residues: CASSSGRLNEKLFF. The CDR3 DNA reads as TGCGCCAGCAGCTCCGGACGGTTGAATGAAAAACTGTTTTTT. V usage is TRBV5-1 and J usage is TRBJ1-4; D gene uncertain. CDR3 length: 14 amino acids. In germline, CDR1 is SGHRS, CDR2 YFSETQ. Trimming removed 3 bases from V and 5 bases from J, with 11 bases in between. The full variable domain, completed using reference TRBV5-1 and TRBJ1-4, is KAGVTQTPRYLIKTRGQQVTLSCSPISGHRSVSWYQQTPGQGLQFLFEYFSETQRNKGNFPGRFSGRQFSNSRSEMNVSTLELGDSALYLCASSSGRLNEKLFFGSGTQLSVL.

This clonotype was found once. The rearrangement uses TRBV7-2 and TRBJ1-5; a possible D gene is TRBD1 (5 bases). This CDR3 comprises 16 residues. The V end was cut by 0 bases, the J end by 14 bases, with 23 bases between. CDR1 is SGHTA, CDR2 FQGNSA, per germline. The CDR3 coding sequence is TGTGCCAGCAGCTTAGCGCGGACGTACGGGGGGTACAATGAGCATTTT. Translated, it gives CASSLARTYGGYNEHF.